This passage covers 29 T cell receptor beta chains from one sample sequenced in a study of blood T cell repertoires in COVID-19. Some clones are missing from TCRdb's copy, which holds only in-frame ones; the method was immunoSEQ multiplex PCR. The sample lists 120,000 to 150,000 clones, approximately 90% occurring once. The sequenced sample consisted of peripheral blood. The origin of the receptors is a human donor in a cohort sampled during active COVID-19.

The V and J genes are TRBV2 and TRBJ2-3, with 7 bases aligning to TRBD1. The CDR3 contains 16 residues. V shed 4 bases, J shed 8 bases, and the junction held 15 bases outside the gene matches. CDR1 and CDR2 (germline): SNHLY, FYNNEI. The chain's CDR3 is CASSVGKGQLQATQYF. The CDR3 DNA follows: TGTGCCAGCAGTGTTGGGAAGGGACAGTTGCAAGCTACGCAGTATTTT. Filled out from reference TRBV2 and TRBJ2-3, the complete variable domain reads EPEVTQTPSHQVTQMGQEVILRCVPISNHLYFYWYRQILGQKVEFLVSFYNNEISEKSEIFDDQFSVERPDGSNFTLKIRSTKLEDSAMYFCASSVGKGQLQATQYFGPGTRLTVL.

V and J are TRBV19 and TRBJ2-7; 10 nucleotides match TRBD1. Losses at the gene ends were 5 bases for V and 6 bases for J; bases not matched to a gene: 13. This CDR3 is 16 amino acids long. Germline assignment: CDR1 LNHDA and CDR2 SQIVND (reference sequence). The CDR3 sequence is CASSLGTGVGVREQYF. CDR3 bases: TGTGCCAGTAGTCTGGGGACAGGGGTAGGGGTACGCGAGCAGTACTTC.

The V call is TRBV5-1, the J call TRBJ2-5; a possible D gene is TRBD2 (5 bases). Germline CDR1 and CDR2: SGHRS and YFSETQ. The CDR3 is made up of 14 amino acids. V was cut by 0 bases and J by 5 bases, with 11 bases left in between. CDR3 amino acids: CASSLGSPGETQYF. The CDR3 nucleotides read TGCGCCAGCAGCTTGGGGTCACCGGGGGAGACCCAGTACTTC.

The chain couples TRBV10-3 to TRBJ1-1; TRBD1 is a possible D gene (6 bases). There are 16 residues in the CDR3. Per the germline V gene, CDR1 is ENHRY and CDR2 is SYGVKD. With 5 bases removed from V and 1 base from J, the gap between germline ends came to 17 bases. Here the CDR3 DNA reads TGTGCCATCAGTCAACAGGGACGAGATGGGAACACTGAAGCTTTCTTT. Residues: CAISQQGRDGNTEAFF.

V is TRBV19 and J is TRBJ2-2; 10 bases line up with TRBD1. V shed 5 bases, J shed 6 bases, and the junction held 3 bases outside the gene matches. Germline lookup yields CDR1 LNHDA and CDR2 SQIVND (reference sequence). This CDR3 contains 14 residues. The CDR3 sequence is CASSADRGAGELFF. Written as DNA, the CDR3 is TGTGCCAGTAGTGCGGACAGGGGGGCCGGGGAGCTGTTTTTT.

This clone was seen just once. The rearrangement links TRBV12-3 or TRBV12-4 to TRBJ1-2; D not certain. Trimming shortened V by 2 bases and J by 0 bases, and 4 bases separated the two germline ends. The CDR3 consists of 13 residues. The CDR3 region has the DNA TGTGCCAGCAGTTTATTAGCTAACTATGGCTACACCTTC. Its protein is CASSLLANYGYTF.

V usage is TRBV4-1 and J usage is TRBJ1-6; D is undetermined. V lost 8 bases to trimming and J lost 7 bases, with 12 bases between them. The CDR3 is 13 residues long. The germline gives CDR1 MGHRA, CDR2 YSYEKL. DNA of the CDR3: TGCGCCAGCCGAGACATAAACAATTCACCCCTCCACTTT. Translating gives CASRDINNSPLHF.

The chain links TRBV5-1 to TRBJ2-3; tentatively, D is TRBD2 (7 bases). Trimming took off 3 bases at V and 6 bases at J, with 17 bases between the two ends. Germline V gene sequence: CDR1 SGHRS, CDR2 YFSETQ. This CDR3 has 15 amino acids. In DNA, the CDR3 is TGCGCCAGCAGCTCTCGCGGGGGCCCGGAGGATACGCAGTATTTT. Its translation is CASSSRGGPEDTQYF.

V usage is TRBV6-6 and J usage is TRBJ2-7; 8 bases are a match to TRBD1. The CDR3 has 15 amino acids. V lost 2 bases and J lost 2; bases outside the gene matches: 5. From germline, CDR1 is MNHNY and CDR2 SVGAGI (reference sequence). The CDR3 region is CASSYGTGSPYEQYF. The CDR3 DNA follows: TGTGCCAGCAGTTACGGGACAGGATCACCCTACGAGCAGTACTTC.

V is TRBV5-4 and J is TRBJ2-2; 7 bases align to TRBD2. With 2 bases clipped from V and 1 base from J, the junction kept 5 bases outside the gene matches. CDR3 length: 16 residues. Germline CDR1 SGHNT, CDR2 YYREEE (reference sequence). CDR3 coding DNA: TGTGCCAGCAGCTTCGGACTAGGACGGAACACCGGGGAGCTGTTTTTT. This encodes CASSFGLGRNTGELFF.

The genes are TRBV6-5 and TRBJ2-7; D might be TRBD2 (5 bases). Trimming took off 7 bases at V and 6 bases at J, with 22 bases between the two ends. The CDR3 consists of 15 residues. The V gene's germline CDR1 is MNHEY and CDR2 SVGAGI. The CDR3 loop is CASNPSGIISGEQYF. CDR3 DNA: TGTGCCAGCAACCCATCGGGGATTATATCCGGCGAGCAGTACTTC.

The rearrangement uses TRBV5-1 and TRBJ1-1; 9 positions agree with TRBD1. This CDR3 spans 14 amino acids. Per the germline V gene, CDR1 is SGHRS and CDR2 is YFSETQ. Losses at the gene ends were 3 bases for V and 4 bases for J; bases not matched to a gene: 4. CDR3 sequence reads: CASSSGQGTTEAFF. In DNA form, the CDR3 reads TGCGCCAGCAGCTCGGGACAGGGAACCACTGAAGCTTTCTTT. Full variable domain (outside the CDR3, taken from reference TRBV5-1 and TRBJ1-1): KAGVTQTPRYLIKTRGQQVTLSCSPISGHRSVSWYQQTPGQGLQFLFEYFSETQRNKGNFPGRFSGRQFSNSRSEMNVSTLELGDSALYLCASSSGQGTTEAFFGQGTRLTVV.

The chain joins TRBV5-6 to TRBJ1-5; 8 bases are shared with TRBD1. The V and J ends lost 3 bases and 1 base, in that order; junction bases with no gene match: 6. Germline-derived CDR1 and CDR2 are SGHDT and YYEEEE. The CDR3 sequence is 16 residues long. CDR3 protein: CASSYGQGKSNQPQHF. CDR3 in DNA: TGTGCCAGCAGCTACGGACAGGGAAAGAGCAATCAGCCCCAGCATTTT.

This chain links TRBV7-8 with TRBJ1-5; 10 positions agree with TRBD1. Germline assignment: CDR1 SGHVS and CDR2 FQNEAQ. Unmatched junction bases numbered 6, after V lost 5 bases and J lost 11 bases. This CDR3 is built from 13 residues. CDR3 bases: TGTGCCAGCAGCGCGGACAGGGGGGGAGCCCAGCATTTT. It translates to CASSADRGGAQHF.

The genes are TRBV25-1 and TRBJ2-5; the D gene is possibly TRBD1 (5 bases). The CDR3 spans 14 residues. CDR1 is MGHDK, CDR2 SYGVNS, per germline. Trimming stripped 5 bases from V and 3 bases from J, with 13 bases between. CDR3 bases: TGTGCCAGCAGTCCCCAGGGTTTTGAAGAGACCCAGTACTTC. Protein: CASSPQGFEETQYF.

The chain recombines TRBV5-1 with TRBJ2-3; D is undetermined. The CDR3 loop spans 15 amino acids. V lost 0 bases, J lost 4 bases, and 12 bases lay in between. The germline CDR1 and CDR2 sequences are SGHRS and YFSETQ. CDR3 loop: CASSLGVSLADTQYF. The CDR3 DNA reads TGCGCCAGCAGCTTGGGGGTTAGCTTGGCAGATACGCAGTATTTT.

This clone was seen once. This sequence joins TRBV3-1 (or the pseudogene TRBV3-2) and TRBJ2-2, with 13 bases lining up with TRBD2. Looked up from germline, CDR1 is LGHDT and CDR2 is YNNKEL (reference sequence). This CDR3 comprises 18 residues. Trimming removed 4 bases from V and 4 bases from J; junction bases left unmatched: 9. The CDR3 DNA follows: TGTGCCAGCAGCCCCAAAACTAGCGGGGGGGCCCCCACCGGGGAGCTGTTTTTT. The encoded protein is CASSPKTSGGAPTGELFF.

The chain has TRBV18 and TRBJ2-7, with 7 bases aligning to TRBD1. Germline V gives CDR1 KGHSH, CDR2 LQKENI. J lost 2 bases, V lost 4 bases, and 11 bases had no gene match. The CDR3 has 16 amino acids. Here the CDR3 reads CASSQGRQGTTYEQYF. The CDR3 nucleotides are TGTGCCAGCTCACAGGGTCGACAGGGAACTACCTACGAGCAGTACTTC. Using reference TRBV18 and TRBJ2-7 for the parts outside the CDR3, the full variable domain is NAGVMQNPRHLVRRRGQEARLRCSPMKGHSHVYWYRQLPEEGLKFMVYLQKENIIDESGMPKERFSAEFPKEGPSILRIQQVVRGDSAAYFCASSQGRQGTTYEQYFGPGTRLTVT.

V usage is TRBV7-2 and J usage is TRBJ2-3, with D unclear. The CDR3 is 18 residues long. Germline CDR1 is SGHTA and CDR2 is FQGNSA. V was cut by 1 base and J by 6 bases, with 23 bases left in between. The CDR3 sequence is CASSLEVVRLLTPDTQYF. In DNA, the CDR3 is TGTGCCAGCAGCTTAGAAGTAGTAAGGCTACTAACCCCCGATACGCAGTATTTT.

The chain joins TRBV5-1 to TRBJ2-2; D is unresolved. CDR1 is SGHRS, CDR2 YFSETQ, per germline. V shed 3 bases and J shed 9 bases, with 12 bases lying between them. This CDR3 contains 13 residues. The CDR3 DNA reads TGCGCCAGCAGCTCGGAGTTAGACCGGGAGCTGTTTTTT. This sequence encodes CASSSELDRELFF.

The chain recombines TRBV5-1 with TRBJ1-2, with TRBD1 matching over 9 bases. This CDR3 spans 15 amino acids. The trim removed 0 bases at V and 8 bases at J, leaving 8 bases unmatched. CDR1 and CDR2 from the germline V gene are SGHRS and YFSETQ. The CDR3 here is CASSLAIGTGRGYTF. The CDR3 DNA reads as TGCGCCAGCAGCTTGGCCATTGGGACAGGGCGCGGCTACACCTTC.

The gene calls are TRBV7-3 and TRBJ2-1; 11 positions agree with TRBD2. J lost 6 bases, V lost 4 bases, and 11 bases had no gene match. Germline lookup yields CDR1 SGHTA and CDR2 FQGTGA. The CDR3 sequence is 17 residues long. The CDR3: CASSSRLAGSSGNEQFF. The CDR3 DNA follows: TGTGCCAGCAGCTCCCGACTAGCGGGGAGCTCAGGCAATGAGCAGTTCTTC.

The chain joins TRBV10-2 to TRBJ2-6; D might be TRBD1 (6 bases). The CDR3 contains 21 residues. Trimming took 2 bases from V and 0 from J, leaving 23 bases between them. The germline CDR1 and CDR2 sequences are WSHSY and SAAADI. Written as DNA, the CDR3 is TGCGCCAGCAGTGAGCCCCGCGCAGGGGCGCCCTCTTACTCTGGGGCCAACGTCCTGACTTTC. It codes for CASSEPRAGAPSYSGANVLTF.

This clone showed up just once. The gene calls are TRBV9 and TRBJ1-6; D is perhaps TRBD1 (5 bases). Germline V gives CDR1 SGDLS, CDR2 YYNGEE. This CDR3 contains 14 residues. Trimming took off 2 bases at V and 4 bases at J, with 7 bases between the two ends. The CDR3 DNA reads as TGTGCCAGCAGCGTTTCAGGGTATAATTCACCCCTCCACTTT. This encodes CASSVSGYNSPLHF.

CDR3 sequence (DNA): TGTGCCAGCGACGAAGGGACAGGGTATCAGCCCCAGCATTTT. It codes for CASDEGTGYQPQHF. The rearrangement joins TRBV19 to TRBJ1-5; 9 positions agree with TRBD1. The CDR3 has 14 residues. The germline V gene has CDR1 LNHDA and CDR2 SQIVND (reference sequence). Trimming removed 9 bases from V and 5 bases from J; junction bases left unmatched: 8.

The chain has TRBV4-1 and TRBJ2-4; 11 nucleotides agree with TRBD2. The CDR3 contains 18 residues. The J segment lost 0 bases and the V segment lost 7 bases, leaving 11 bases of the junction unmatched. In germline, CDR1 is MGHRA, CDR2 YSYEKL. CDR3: CASTPLGLAGGAKNIQYF. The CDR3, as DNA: TGCGCCAGCACCCCTTTGGGGCTAGCGGGAGGAGCCAAAAACATTCAGTACTTC.

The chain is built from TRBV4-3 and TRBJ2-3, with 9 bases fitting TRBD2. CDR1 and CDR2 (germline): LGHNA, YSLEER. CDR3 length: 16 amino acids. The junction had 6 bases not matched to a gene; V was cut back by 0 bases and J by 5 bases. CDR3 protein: CASSQEAAGGLDTQYF. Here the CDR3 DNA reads TGCGCCAGCAGCCAAGAGGCGGCGGGGGGGCTAGATACGCAGTATTTT.

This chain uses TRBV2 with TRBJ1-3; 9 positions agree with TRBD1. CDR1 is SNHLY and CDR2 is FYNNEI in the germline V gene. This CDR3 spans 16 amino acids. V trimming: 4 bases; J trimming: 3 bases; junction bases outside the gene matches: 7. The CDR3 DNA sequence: TGTGCCAGCAGTGGTCGGGACAGGGTTTTTGGAAACACCATATATTTT. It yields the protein CASSGRDRVFGNTIYF. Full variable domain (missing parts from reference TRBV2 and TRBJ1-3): EPEVTQTPSHQVTQMGQEVILRCVPISNHLYFYWYRQILGQKVEFLVSFYNNEISEKSEIFDDQFSVERPDGSNFTLKIRSTKLEDSAMYFCASSGRDRVFGNTIYFGEGSWLTVV.

CDR3 DNA: TGTGCCAGCGGCCATCCAGGGGATCGTGGCTACACCTTC. Translating it yields CASGHPGDRGYTF. The rearrangement uses TRBV7-3 and TRBJ1-2; D may be TRBD1 (6 bases). Trimming took off 8 bases at V and 7 bases at J, with 17 bases between the two ends. The germline gives CDR1 SGHTA, CDR2 FQGTGA. The CDR3 is 13 amino acids.